A selection of T cell receptor beta chains follows, all from one sample in a study of cytomegalovirus exposure and HLA in healthy donors. Sequenced by immunoSEQ multiplex PCR; TCRdb stores in-frame clones only, minus some. The data hold approximately 74,000 clones, with roughly 80% observed a single time. Sequenced material: PBMCs. These receptor sequences come from a woman aged 30 to 39 in good health and CMV-seronegative. The CDR3 runs from the conserved cysteine through the conserved F or W. D genes are given only for firm matches. The listing skips clone size in some rows; elsewhere it reads once, few, many or a size class.

d_gene: NA
len: 14
j_gene: TRBJ2-2
abundance: NA
v_gene: TRBV6-5
CDR3aa: CASSYSALTGELFF
CDR3nt: TGTGCCAGCAGTTACTCGGCCCTTACCGGGGAGCTGTTTTTT

d_gene: NA
len: 13
j_gene: TRBJ1-5
abundance: NA
v_gene: TRBV30
CDR3aa: CARSGGDNQPQHF
CDR3nt: TGTGCCCGGAGCGGGGGTGACAATCAGCCCCAGCATTTT

d_gene: TRBD1
len: 14
j_gene: TRBJ1-2
abundance: NA
v_gene: TRBV10-3
CDR3aa: CAISGQGMDYGYTF
CDR3nt: TGTGCCATCAGTGGACAGGGAATGGACTATGGCTACACCTTC

d_gene: NA
len: 17
j_gene: TRBJ1-6
abundance: NA
v_gene: TRBV5-6
CDR3aa: CASSLAVGQGENSPLHF
CDR3nt: TGTGCCAGCAGCTTGGCCGTGGGGCAGGGCGAGAATTCACCCCTCCACTTT

d_gene: NA
len: 13
j_gene: TRBJ2-5
abundance: NA
v_gene: TRBV6-5
CDR3aa: CASSSPGQETQYF
CDR3nt: TGTGCCAGCAGTTCCCCGGGGCAAGAGACCCAGTACTTC

d_gene: NA
len: 11
j_gene: TRBJ2-7
abundance: few
v_gene: TRBV20-1
CDR3aa: CSAQTGYEQYF
CDR3nt: TGCAGTGCTCAAACAGGGTACGAGCAGTACTTC

d_gene: NA
len: 15
j_gene: TRBJ2-3
abundance: few
v_gene: TRBV11-3
CDR3aa: CASSPLGGPTDTQYF
CDR3nt: TGTGCCAGCAGCCCCCTGGGGGGGCCAACAGATACGCAGTATTTT

d_gene: TRBD1
len: 16
j_gene: TRBJ1-2
abundance: once
v_gene: TRBV14
CDR3aa: CASSLTGLSYFYGYTF
CDR3nt: TGTGCCAGCAGCCTGACAGGGCTCTCCTATTTCTATGGCTACACCTTC

d_gene: TRBD1
len: 19
j_gene: TRBJ2-7
abundance: few
v_gene: TRBV10-3
CDR3aa: CAISKDLWDRGSSSYEQYF
CDR3nt: TGTGCCATCAGTAAAGATCTGTGGGACAGGGGCTCTAGCTCCTACGAGCAGTACTTC

d_gene: NA
len: 16
j_gene: TRBJ1-2
abundance: NA
v_gene: TRBV5-1
CDR3aa: CASSFYVPSREGGYTF
CDR3nt: TGCGCCAGCAGCTTTTACGTACCCTCCAGGGAAGGAGGCTACACCTTC